The present entry profiles one TCR beta chain with its context. This specimen comes from a study of patients and donors after allogeneic stem cell transplantation. TCRdb called the RT-PCR reads again in MiXCR, with one record for every CDR3 protein. The data contain 410,000 or so distinct CDR3 sequences, roughly 17% of them singletons. The CDR3 sequence is 18 residues long. The germline V and J ends were trimmed by 1 base and 2 bases, with 17 bases remaining between them. CDR1 KGHDR and CDR2 SFDVKD come from the germline V gene. The sample consisted of blood, either unsorted or a sorted T cell fraction (not recorded which). The sequence derives from a human donor who was either an allogeneic HSCT recipient or a stem cell or donor lymphocyte infusion donor (not recorded which). It is not recorded whose cells these are; they may come from a transplant donor. The chain is built from TRBV24-1 and TRBJ1-3, with D perhaps TRBD1 (5 bases). CDR3 region: CATSDLRGAEVPGNTIYF. The CDR3 coding sequence is TGTGCCACCAGTGATTTACGGGGCGCTGAAGTGCCTGGAAACACCATATATTTT.